This T cell receptor beta chain stems from a study of cytomegalovirus exposure and HLA in healthy donors. Trimming removed 6 bases at V and 5 bases at J, with 16 bases between. This CDR3 contains 14 residues. Germline CDR1 is MDHEN and CDR2 is SYDVKM. Primers: 60 Vbeta forward and 13 Jbeta reverse. Profiled with immunoSEQ multiplex PCR; TCRdb holds only in-frame clones, not every one. This table has roughly 100,000 clones, less than 85% appearing once. This sequence originates from a woman aged 18 to 35 in good health and CMV-seropositive. Material for sequencing was PBMCs. The chain links TRBV28 to TRBJ2-5; D may be TRBD1 (6 bases). For the CDR3, the DNA is TGTGCCAGCAGGACCCCTTTGAGGGGGGAGACCCAGTACTTC. Encoded protein: CASRTPLRGETQYF.